This T cell receptor beta chain stems from a study of blood T cell repertoires in COVID-19. This CDR3 is built from 13 residues. The V end lost 9 bases, the J end lost 1 base, and 9 bases lay between the germline ends. Per germline, CDR1 LNHDA and CDR2 SQIVND (reference sequence). Only in-frame clones appear in the TCRdb table, and some are missing; sequencing was by immunoSEQ multiplex PCR. Of 80,000 to 90,000 clones listed, around 85% are singletons. The material sequenced was peripheral blood. The sequence was collected from an elderly woman with COVID-19, enrolled during active disease. The genes are TRBV19 and TRBJ2-2, with a tentative D call TRBD1 (5 bases). In nucleotides, the CDR3 is TGTGCCAGCCCCGACAGGAACACCGGGGAGCTGTTTTTT. It specifies CASPDRNTGELFF. Filled out from reference TRBV19 and TRBJ2-2, the complete variable domain reads DGGITQSPKYLFRKEGQNVTLSCEQNLNHDAMYWYRQDPGQGLRLIYYSQIVNDFQKGDIAEGYSVSREKKESFPLTVTSAQKNPTAFYLCASPDRNTGELFFGEGSRLTVL.